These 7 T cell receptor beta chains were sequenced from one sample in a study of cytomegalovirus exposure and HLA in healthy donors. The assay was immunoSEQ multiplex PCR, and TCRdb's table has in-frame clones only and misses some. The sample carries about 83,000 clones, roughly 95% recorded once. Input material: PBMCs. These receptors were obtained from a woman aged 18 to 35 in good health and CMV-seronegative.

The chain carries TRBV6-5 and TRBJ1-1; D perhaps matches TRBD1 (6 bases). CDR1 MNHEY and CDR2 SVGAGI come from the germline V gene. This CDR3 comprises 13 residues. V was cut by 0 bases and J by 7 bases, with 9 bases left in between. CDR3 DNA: TGTGCCAGCAGTTACTCCGGCAGGGGTGAAGCTTTCTTT. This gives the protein CASSYSGRGEAFF.

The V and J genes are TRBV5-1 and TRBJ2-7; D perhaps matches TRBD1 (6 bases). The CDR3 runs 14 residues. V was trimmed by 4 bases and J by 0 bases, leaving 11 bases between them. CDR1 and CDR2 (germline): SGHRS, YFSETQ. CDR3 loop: CASSNRDTSYEQYF. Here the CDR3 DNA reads TGCGCCAGCAGCAACCGGGACACCTCCTACGAGCAGTACTTC.

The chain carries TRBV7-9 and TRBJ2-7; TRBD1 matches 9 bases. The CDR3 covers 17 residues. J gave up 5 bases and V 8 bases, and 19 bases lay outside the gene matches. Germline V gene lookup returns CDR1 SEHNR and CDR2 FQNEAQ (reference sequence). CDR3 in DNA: TGTGCCAGCGCCCGCCGGGACAGGGTTGGGTTAAGGGACGAGCAGTACTTC. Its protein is CASARRDRVGLRDEQYF.

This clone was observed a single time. The CDR3 DNA reads as TGTGCCAGCACCGAAACAGGGTTTAGCCAAGAGACCCAGTACTTC. Protein: CASTETGFSQETQYF. The chain is built from TRBV6-5 and TRBJ2-5; a possible D gene is TRBD1 (6 bases). The germline gives CDR1 MNHEY, CDR2 SVGAGI. V was shortened by 7 bases and J by 1 base, with 16 bases between the two germline ends. This CDR3 is built from 15 residues.

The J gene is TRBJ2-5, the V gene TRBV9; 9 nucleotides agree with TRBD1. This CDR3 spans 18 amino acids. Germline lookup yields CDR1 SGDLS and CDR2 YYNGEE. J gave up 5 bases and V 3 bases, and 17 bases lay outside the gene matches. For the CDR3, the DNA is TGTGCCAGCAGCGGCCGATTACAACCGGGACAGGGATGGGAGACCCAGTACTTC. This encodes CASSGRLQPGQGWETQYF.

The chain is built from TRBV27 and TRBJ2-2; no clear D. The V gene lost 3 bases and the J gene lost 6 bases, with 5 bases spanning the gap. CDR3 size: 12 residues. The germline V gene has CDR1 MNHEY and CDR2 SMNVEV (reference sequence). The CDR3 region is CASSFSAGELFF. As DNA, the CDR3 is TGTGCCAGCAGTTTTTCTGCCGGGGAGCTGTTTTTT.

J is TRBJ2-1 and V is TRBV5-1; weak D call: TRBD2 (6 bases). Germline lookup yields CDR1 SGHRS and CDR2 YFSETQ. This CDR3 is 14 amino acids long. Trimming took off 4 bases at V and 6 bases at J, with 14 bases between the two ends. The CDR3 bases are TGCGCCAGCAGCAATAGCGTGGGGGGCAATGAGCAGTTCTTC. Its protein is CASSNSVGGNEQFF.